Listed below are T cell receptor beta chains from one sample, sequenced in a study of a mutant IDH1 vaccine in newly diagnosed glioma. The data were produced by immunoSEQ multiplex PCR, yet TCRdb's version contains in-frame clones alone and is incomplete. The sample yields more than 35,000 clones, approximately 83% seen once. Their antigen targets remain unknown. Material: PBMCs, obtained from a glioma patient whose treatment included an IDH1 peptide vaccine. The source is a middle-aged man with glioma. CDR3s include the opening cysteine and the closing phenylalanine or tryptophan. D genes are given only for firm matches. Some rows have no size entry. The others give once, few or many, or a class for an expanded clone.

.	TRBV27	TRBJ1-1	.	TGTGCCAGCAGTTTTTATTCGAACACTGAAGCTTTCTTT	CASSFYSNTEAFF
.	TRBV19	TRBJ1-4	.	TGTGCCAGTAGTATAGGGGTACAACCGGTCAATGAAAAACTGTTTTTT	CASSIGVQPVNEKLFF
.	TRBV6-5	TRBJ2-7	.	TGTGCCAGCAGTTACGACAGACAATACGAGCAGTACTTC	CASSYDRQYEQYF
.	TRBV2	TRBJ1-5	TRBD1	TGTGCCAGCAGGGACAGGTTGAGCAATCAGCCCCAGCATTTT	CASRDRLSNQPQHF
few	TRBV5-6	TRBJ2-5	.	TGTGCCAGCAGCCTCCAGGAGACCCAGTACTTC	CASSLQETQYF
.	TRBV2	TRBJ2-7	.	TGTGCCAGCAGTGACCGGGACGGAGACTACGAGCAGTACTTC	CASSDRDGDYEQYF
.	TRBV6-5	TRBJ1-2	.	TGTGCCAGCAGTTACTCGGAGGGGGGCGGCTATGGCTACACCTTC	CASSYSEGGGYGYTF
.	TRBV7-9	TRBJ2-1	.	TGTGCCAGCAGCTTGAGCAATGAGCAGTTCTTC	CASSLSNEQFF
once	TRBV27	TRBJ2-7	.	TGTGCCAGCAGTTTAGACGGGCGCTTCTCCTACGAGCAGTACTTC	CASSLDGRFSYEQYF
once	TRBV5-4	TRBJ2-2	TRBD1	TGTGCCAGCAGCGGGGGACAGGGCTTCACCGGGGAGCTGTTTTTT	CASSGGQGFTGELFF
.	TRBV6-5	TRBJ2-7	.	TGTGCCAGCAGTTACGACAGACAATACGAGCAGTACTTC	CASSYDRQYEQYF
.	TRBV2	TRBJ2-5	.	TGTGCCAGCAAGGGGGGAGGGTACCAAGAGACCCAGTACTTC	CASKGGGYQETQYF
.	TRBV11-2	TRBJ2-3	.	TGTGCCAGCAGCCACTATACGCAGTATTTT	CASSHYTQYF
once	TRBV5-6	TRBJ2-1	TRBD2	TGTGCCAGCATCCGACTAGCGGAACCTTACAATGAGCAGTTCTTC	CASIRLAEPYNEQFF
.	TRBV19	TRBJ1-5	.	TGTGCCAGTAGTCCACCGCCCCCCCATCAGCCCCAGCATTTT	CASSPPPPHQPQHF
.	TRBV10-1	TRBJ2-2	TRBD1	TGCGCCAGCGGGAGGGGGACAGGGAGTAAGAACACCGGGGAGCTGTTTTTT	CASGRGTGSKNTGELFF
.	TRBV7-6	TRBJ2-7	.	TGTGCCAGCAGCTTAGAGCCTACTTACTACGAGCAGTACTTC	CASSLEPTYYEQYF
.	TRBV5-1	TRBJ1-6	TRBD1	TGCGCCACGGGGACAGGGCTTTCCAATTCACCCCTCCACTTT	CATGTGLSNSPLHF
.	TRBV4-1	TRBJ2-7	.	TGCGCCAGCAGCCATGTCGAGACTTGGAACGAGCAGTACTTC	CASSHVETWNEQYF
.	TRBV9	TRBJ2-5	TRBD1	TGTGCCAGCGGGACAGGTAGAGTGCAAGAGACCCAGTACTTC	CASGTGRVQETQYF
.	TRBV7-9	TRBJ2-1	.	TGTGCCAGCAGCCCCGGGACGGGCGATGAGCAGTTCTTC	CASSPGTGDEQFF
.	TRBV7-9	TRBJ2-7	.	TGTGCCAGCAGCTCCGTCAGGGTGGGGAGCTACGAGCAGTACTTC	CASSSVRVGSYEQYF